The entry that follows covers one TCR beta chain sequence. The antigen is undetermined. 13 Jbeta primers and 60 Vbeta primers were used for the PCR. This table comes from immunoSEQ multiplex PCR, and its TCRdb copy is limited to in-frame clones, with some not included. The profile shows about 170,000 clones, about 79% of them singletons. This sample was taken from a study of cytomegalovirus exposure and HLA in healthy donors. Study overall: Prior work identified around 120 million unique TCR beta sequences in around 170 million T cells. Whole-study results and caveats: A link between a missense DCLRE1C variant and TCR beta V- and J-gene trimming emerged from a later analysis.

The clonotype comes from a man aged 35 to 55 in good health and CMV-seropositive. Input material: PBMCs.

The CDR3 sequence is CASSYSSGTKEQYF. CDR3 DNA sequence: TGTGCCAGCAGTTACTCTAGCGGGACTAAAGAGCAGTACTTC. The chain links TRBV6-6 to TRBJ2-7, with 8 bases lining up with TRBD2. J lost 7 bases, V lost 0 bases, and 5 bases had no gene match. The CDR3 loop spans 14 amino acids. Germline CDR1 and CDR2: MNHNY and SVGAGI (reference sequence).